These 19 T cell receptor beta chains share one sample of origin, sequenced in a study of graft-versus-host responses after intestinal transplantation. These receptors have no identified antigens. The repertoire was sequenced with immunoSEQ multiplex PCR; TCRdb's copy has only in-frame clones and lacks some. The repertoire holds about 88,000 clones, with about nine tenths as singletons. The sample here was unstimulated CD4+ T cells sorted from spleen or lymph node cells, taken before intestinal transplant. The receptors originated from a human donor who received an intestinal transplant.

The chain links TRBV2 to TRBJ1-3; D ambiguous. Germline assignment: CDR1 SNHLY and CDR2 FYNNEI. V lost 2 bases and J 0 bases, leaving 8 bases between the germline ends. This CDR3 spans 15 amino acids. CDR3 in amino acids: CASSEQSSSGNTIYF. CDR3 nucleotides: TGTGCCAGCAGTGAACAGAGCAGCTCTGGAAACACCATATATTTT.

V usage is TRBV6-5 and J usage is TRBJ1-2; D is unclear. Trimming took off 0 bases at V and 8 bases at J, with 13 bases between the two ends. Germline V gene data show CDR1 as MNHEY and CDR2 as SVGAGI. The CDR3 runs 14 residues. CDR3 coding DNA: TGTGCCAGCAGTTACTCGGCGTCAGGAGGGGGCTACACCTTC. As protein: CASSYSASGGGYTF.

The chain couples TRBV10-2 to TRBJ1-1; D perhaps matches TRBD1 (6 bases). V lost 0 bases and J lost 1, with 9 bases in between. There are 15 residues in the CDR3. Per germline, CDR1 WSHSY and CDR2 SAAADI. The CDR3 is CASSESGQRNTEAFF. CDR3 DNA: TGCGCCAGCAGTGAGTCTGGACAGAGGAACACTGAAGCTTTCTTT.

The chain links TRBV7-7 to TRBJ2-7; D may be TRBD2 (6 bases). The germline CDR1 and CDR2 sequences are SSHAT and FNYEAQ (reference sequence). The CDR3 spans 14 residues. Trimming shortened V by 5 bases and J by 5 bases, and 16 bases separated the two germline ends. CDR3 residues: CASSQGGEGNEQYF. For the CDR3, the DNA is TGTGCCAGCAGCCAAGGAGGGGAAGGAAACGAGCAGTACTTC.

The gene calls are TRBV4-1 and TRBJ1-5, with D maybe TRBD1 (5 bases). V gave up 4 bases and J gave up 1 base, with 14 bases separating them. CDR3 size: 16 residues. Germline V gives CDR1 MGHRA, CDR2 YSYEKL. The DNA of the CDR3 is TGCGCCAGCAGCCCGGGGCTTGGGGCCAGCAATCAGCCCCAGCATTTT. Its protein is CASSPGLGASNQPQHF.

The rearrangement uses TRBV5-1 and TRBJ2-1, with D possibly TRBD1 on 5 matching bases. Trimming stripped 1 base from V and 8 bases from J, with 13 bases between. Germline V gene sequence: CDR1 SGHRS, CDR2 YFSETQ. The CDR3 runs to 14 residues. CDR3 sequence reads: CASSLINSRDEQFF. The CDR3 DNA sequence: TGCGCCAGCAGCTTGATCAACAGCAGGGATGAGCAGTTCTTC.

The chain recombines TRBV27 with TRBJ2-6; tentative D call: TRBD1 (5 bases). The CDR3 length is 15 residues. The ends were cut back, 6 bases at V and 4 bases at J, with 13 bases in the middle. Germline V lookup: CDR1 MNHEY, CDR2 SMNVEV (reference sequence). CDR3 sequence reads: CASSRVPGGANVLTF. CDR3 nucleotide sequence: TGTGCCAGCAGCAGGGTGCCCGGCGGGGCCAACGTCCTGACTTTC.

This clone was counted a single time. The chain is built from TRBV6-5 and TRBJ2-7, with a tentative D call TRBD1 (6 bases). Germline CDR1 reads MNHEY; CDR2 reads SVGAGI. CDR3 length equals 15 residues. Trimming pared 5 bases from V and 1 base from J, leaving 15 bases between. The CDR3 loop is CASSPDRTKSYEQYF. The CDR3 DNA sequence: TGTGCCAGCAGTCCGGACAGAACCAAGTCCTACGAGCAGTACTTC.

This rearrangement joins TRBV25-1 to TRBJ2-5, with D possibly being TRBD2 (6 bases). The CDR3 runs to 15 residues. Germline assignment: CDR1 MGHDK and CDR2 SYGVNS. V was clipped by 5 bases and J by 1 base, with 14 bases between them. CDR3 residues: CASSSTGRIQETQYF. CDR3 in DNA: TGTGCCAGCAGTTCCACGGGGAGGATCCAAGAGACCCAGTACTTC.

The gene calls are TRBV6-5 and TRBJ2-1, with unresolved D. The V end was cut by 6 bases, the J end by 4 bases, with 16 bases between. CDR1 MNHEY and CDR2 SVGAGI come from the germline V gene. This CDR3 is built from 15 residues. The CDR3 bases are TGTGCCAGCAGCAACTGGGAAGGGCGGTACAATGAGCAGTTCTTC. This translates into CASSNWEGRYNEQFF.

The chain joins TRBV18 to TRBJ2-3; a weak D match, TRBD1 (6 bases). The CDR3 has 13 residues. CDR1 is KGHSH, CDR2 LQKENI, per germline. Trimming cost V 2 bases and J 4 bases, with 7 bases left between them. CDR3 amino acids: CASSPGGPDTQYF. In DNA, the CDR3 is TGTGCCAGCTCACCAGGGGGCCCAGATACGCAGTATTTT.

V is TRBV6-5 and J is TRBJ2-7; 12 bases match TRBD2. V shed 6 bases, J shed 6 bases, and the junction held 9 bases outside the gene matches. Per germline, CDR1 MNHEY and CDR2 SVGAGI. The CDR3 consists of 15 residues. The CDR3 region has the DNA TGTGCCAGCAGCCCTGCTAGCGGGAGGGCCTTCGAGCAGTACTTC. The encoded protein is CASSPASGRAFEQYF.

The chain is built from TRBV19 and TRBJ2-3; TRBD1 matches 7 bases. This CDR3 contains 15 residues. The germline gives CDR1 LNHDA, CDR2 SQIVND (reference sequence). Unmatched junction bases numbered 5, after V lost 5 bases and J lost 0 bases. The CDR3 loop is CASSLDRVSTDTQYF. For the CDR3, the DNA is TGTGCCAGTAGTCTCGACAGGGTGAGCACAGATACGCAGTATTTT.

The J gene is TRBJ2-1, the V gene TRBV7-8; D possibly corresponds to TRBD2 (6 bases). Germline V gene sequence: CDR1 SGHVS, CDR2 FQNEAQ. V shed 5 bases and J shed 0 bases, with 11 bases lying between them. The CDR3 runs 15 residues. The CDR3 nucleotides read TGTGCCAGCAGCGGACGGGACTCCTCCTACAATGAGCAGTTCTTC. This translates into CASSGRDSSYNEQFF.

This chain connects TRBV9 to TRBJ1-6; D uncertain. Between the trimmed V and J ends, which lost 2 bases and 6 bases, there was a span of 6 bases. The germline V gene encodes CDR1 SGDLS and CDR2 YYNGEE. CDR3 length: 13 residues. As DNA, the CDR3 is TGTGCCAGCAGCGTCCAGAGTAATTCACCCCTCCACTTT. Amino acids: CASSVQSNSPLHF.

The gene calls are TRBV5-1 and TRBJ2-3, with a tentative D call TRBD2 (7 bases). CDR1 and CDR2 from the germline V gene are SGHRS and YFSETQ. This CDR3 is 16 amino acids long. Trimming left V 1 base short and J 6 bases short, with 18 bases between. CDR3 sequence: CASSLRGALGRDTQYF. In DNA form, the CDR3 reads TGCGCCAGCAGCTTGCGGGGGGCTTTGGGTCGCGATACGCAGTATTTT.

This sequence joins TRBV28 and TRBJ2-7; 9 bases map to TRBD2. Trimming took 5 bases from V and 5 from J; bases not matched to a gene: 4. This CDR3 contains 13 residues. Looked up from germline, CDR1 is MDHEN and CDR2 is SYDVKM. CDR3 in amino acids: CASSLTSGDEQYF. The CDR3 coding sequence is TGTGCCAGCAGTCTGACTAGCGGAGACGAGCAGTACTTC.

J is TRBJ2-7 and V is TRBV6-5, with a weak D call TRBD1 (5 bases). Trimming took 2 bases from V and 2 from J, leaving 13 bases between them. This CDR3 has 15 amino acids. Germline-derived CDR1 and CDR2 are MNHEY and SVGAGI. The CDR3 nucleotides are TGTGCCAGCAGTTACAGTTCTGGACAAACCTACGAGCAGTACTTC. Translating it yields CASSYSSGQTYEQYF.

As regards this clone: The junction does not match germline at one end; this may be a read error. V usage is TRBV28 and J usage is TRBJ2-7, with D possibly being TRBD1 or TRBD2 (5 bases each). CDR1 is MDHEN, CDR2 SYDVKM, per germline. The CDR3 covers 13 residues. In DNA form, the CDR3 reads TGTGCCAGCAGTAAACCCGGGACGCGAGAGCCGTACTTC. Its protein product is CASSKPGTREPYF.